Listed below are T cell receptor beta chains from one sample, sequenced in a study of PD-L1 blockade in urothelial cancer. Clones were sequenced by immunoSEQ multiplex PCR, and TCRdb holds only the in-frame ones, with some missing. Of 40,000 or so clones in the sample, approximately 90% were seen once. The sample in question was PBMCs, obtained around atezolizumab (anti-PD-L1) treatment. The source of these receptors is a woman in her sixties with urothelial cancer. Each CDR3 is given with its conserved first and last residue. Each record gives: V gene, clone size, J gene, D gene, CDR3 protein, CDR3 DNA. The D gene is left open where the match is weak. Expanded clones get a size class; other rows say once, few or many, or leave the size out.

V gene: TRBV28
clone size: -
J gene: TRBJ2-3
D gene: TRBD1
CDR3 protein: CASSLRDRGTDTQYF
CDR3 DNA: TGTGCCAGCAGTTTGCGAGACAGGGGGACAGATACGCAGTATTTT

V gene: TRBV28
clone size: -
J gene: TRBJ2-3
D gene: -
CDR3 protein: CASSLTPSDSSTDTQYF
CDR3 DNA: TGTGCCAGCAGTTTAACTCCTAGCGATTCTAGCACAGATACGCAGTATTTT

V gene: TRBV28
clone size: -
J gene: TRBJ1-5
D gene: -
CDR3 protein: CASSPSGEGNQPQHF
CDR3 DNA: TGTGCCAGCAGTCCCTCCGGAGAGGGTAATCAGCCCCAGCATTTT

V gene: TRBV4-1
clone size: -
J gene: TRBJ1-2
D gene: TRBD1
CDR3 protein: CASSHSSRQGDNTF
CDR3 DNA: TGCGCCAGCAGCCATTCTTCTCGACAGGGTGATAACACCTTC

V gene: TRBV6-6
clone size: -
J gene: TRBJ1-1
D gene: TRBD1
CDR3 protein: CASLGQGMNTEAFF
CDR3 DNA: TGTGCCAGCCTCGGACAGGGAATGAACACTGAAGCTTTCTTT

V gene: TRBV6-5
clone size: -
J gene: TRBJ2-6
D gene: -
CDR3 protein: CASSYSYSGANVLTF
CDR3 DNA: TGTGCCAGCAGTTACTCGTACTCTGGGGCCAACGTCCTGACTTTC

V gene: TRBV28
clone size: -
J gene: TRBJ2-2
D gene: -
CDR3 protein: CASTGYTGELFF
CDR3 DNA: TGTGCCAGTACTGGTTACACCGGGGAGCTGTTTTTT

V gene: TRBV7-2
clone size: -
J gene: TRBJ1-1
D gene: -
CDR3 protein: CASSLNTGRDTEAFF
CDR3 DNA: TGTGCCAGCAGCCTCAACACGGGGAGGGACACTGAAGCTTTCTTT

V gene: TRBV6-5
clone size: -
J gene: TRBJ1-4
D gene: -
CDR3 protein: CASSYGPSREKLFF
CDR3 DNA: TGTGCCAGCAGTTACGGCCCCAGTCGCGAAAAACTGTTTTTT

V gene: TRBV2
clone size: -
J gene: TRBJ2-2
D gene: TRBD2
CDR3 protein: CASRYAGGKNTGELFF
CDR3 DNA: TGTGCCAGCAGATACGCGGGGGGAAAGAACACCGGGGAGCTGTTTTTT

V gene: TRBV4-1
clone size: -
J gene: TRBJ2-4
D gene: TRBD1
CDR3 protein: CASSEGMDREKNIQYF
CDR3 DNA: TGCGCCTCCTCGGAGGGGATGGACAGGGAAAAAAACATTCAGTACTTC

V gene: TRBV9
clone size: -
J gene: TRBJ1-2
D gene: -
CDR3 protein: CASGGENYYGYTF
CDR3 DNA: TGTGCCAGCGGGGGGGAAAACTACTATGGCTACACCTTC

V gene: TRBV27
clone size: -
J gene: TRBJ1-1
D gene: -
CDR3 protein: CASSWGGRGAEAFF
CDR3 DNA: TGTGCCAGCAGTTGGGGGGGACGTGGGGCTGAAGCTTTCTTT

V gene: TRBV19
clone size: -
J gene: TRBJ2-7
D gene: -
CDR3 protein: CASSIRSGRALYEQYF
CDR3 DNA: TGTGCCAGTAGTATCAGGAGTGGCAGGGCCCTGTACGAGCAGTACTTC

V gene: TRBV5-1
clone size: -
J gene: TRBJ2-7
D gene: TRBD1
CDR3 protein: CASSPAGQGAYEQYF
CDR3 DNA: TGCGCCAGCAGCCCGGCAGGACAGGGAGCCTACGAGCAGTACTTC

V gene: TRBV30
clone size: -
J gene: TRBJ2-7
D gene: TRBD1
CDR3 protein: CAWSYRGPGEQYF
CDR3 DNA: TGTGCCTGGTCTTACAGGGGGCCGGGCGAGCAGTACTTC

V gene: TRBV5-4
clone size: -
J gene: TRBJ2-1
D gene: TRBD2
CDR3 protein: CASSRTSGRGGDEQFF
CDR3 DNA: TGTGCCAGCAGCCGGACTAGCGGGAGAGGAGGCGATGAGCAGTTCTTC

V gene: TRBV6-5
clone size: -
J gene: TRBJ2-3
D gene: -
CDR3 protein: CASSFKRTTDTQYF
CDR3 DNA: TGTGCCAGCAGTTTCAAGAGAACCACAGATACGCAGTATTTT

V gene: TRBV19
clone size: -
J gene: TRBJ2-7
D gene: TRBD2
CDR3 protein: CASRPSGAYEQYF
CDR3 DNA: TGTGCCAGTCGTCCTAGCGGGGCCTACGAGCAGTACTTC

V gene: TRBV10-2
clone size: -
J gene: TRBJ2-5
D gene: TRBD1
CDR3 protein: CASSEQAVGRGWETQYF
CDR3 DNA: TGCGCCAGCAGTGAACAGGCCGTGGGCAGGGGGTGGGAGACCCAGTACTTC

V gene: TRBV7-9
clone size: -
J gene: TRBJ2-7
D gene: TRBD1
CDR3 protein: CASSILRDRGSYEQYF
CDR3 DNA: TGTGCCAGCAGCATACTCCGGGACAGGGGATCCTACGAGCAGTACTTC

V gene: TRBV6-6
clone size: -
J gene: TRBJ2-7
D gene: TRBD2
CDR3 protein: CASRGTSAYEQYF
CDR3 DNA: TGTGCCAGCAGGGGGACTAGCGCCTACGAGCAGTACTTC

V gene: TRBV27
clone size: -
J gene: TRBJ1-1
D gene: -
CDR3 protein: CASSPVVHTEAFF
CDR3 DNA: TGTGCCAGCAGTCCCGTAGTTCACACTGAAGCTTTCTTT

V gene: TRBV11-2
clone size: -
J gene: TRBJ2-1
D gene: TRBD2
CDR3 protein: CASSLQRDPFNEQFF
CDR3 DNA: TGTGCCAGCAGCTTACAGCGGGACCCGTTCAATGAGCAGTTCTTC

V gene: TRBV6-5
clone size: -
J gene: TRBJ2-7
D gene: TRBD1
CDR3 protein: CASSYGPGQATYEQYF
CDR3 DNA: TGTGCCAGCAGTTACGGGCCGGGACAGGCTACCTACGAGCAGTACTTC

V gene: TRBV9
clone size: -
J gene: TRBJ2-4
D gene: -
CDR3 protein: CASSRTREGDIQYF
CDR3 DNA: TGTGCCAGCTCCCGAACGCGAGAAGGGGACATTCAGTACTTC

V gene: TRBV28
clone size: -
J gene: TRBJ1-5
D gene: TRBD1
CDR3 protein: CASSRDSNQPQHF
CDR3 DNA: TGTGCCAGCAGCAGGGACAGTAATCAGCCCCAGCATTTT

V gene: TRBV6-6
clone size: -
J gene: TRBJ2-7
D gene: -
CDR3 protein: CASSYLDTPPYEQYF
CDR3 DNA: TGTGCCAGCAGTTACTTGGACACCCCACCCTACGAGCAGTACTTC

V gene: TRBV7-2
clone size: -
J gene: TRBJ2-5
D gene: TRBD2
CDR3 protein: CASSSSGRRGQETQYF
CDR3 DNA: TGTGCCAGCAGCTCGAGCGGGAGGCGCGGGCAAGAGACCCAGTACTTC

V gene: TRBV7-2
clone size: -
J gene: TRBJ1-2
D gene: -
CDR3 protein: CAIKGTNYGYTF
CDR3 DNA: TGTGCCATCAAGGGGACTAACTATGGCTACACCTTC

V gene: TRBV4-2
clone size: -
J gene: TRBJ2-7
D gene: -
CDR3 protein: CASSHDFPDGNGQYF
CDR3 DNA: TGTGCCAGCAGCCACGACTTCCCGGACGGGAACGGGCAGTACTTC

V gene: TRBV7-2
clone size: -
J gene: TRBJ2-5
D gene: -
CDR3 protein: CASSLLKSPAGLQETQYF
CDR3 DNA: TGTGCCAGCAGCCTACTAAAGAGCCCAGCGGGTCTCCAAGAGACCCAGTACTTC

V gene: TRBV6-5
clone size: once
J gene: TRBJ2-1
D gene: -
CDR3 protein: CASKSNLHNEQFF
CDR3 DNA: TGTGCCAGCAAGTCTAATCTCCACAATGAGCAGTTCTTC

V gene: TRBV27
clone size: -
J gene: TRBJ2-1
D gene: TRBD2
CDR3 protein: CASSLDGGRALGEQFF
CDR3 DNA: TGTGCCAGCAGTTTAGATGGCGGGAGGGCCCTCGGAGAGCAGTTCTTC

V gene: TRBV6-5
clone size: -
J gene: TRBJ2-7
D gene: TRBD1
CDR3 protein: CASRRTQGAYEQYF
CDR3 DNA: TGTGCCAGCAGGAGGACCCAGGGGGCCTACGAGCAGTACTTC

V gene: TRBV6-1
clone size: -
J gene: TRBJ1-1
D gene: -
CDR3 protein: CASSETALNTEAFF
CDR3 DNA: TGTGCCAGCAGTGAAACAGCATTGAACACTGAAGCTTTCTTT

V gene: TRBV30
clone size: few
J gene: TRBJ2-1
D gene: -
CDR3 protein: CAWSTTGREQFF
CDR3 DNA: TGTGCCTGGAGTACGACAGGGAGGGAGCAGTTCTTC

V gene: TRBV4-1
clone size: -
J gene: TRBJ2-5
D gene: TRBD2
CDR3 protein: CASSHETTSGRVETQYF
CDR3 DNA: TGCGCCAGCAGCCACGAGACGACTAGCGGGAGGGTCGAGACCCAGTACTTC

V gene: TRBV5-1
clone size: -
J gene: TRBJ1-3
D gene: -
CDR3 protein: CASSQTPDRSSGNTIYF
CDR3 DNA: TGCGCCAGCAGTCAAACCCCCGACAGGAGCTCTGGAAACACCATATATTTT

V gene: TRBV6-1
clone size: once
J gene: TRBJ2-3
D gene: TRBD2
CDR3 protein: CASRLAGNTDTQYF
CDR3 DNA: TGTGCCAGCAGGCTAGCGGGAAACACAGATACGCAGTATTTT

V gene: TRBV14
clone size: -
J gene: TRBJ2-1
D gene: -
CDR3 protein: CASSQGRLSQFF
CDR3 DNA: TGTGCCAGCAGCCAAGGTCGACTTTCGCAGTTCTTC

V gene: TRBV28
clone size: -
J gene: TRBJ1-4
D gene: TRBD1
CDR3 protein: CASKGRGLVF
CDR3 DNA: TGTGCCAGCAAGGGCAGGGGGTTGGTTTTT

V gene: TRBV28
clone size: once
J gene: TRBJ2-7
D gene: -
CDR3 protein: CASSSPPGSYEQYF
CDR3 DNA: TGTGCCAGCAGTTCTCCCCCGGGGTCCTACGAGCAGTACTTC

V gene: TRBV5-6
clone size: -
J gene: TRBJ2-7
D gene: -
CDR3 protein: CASSSDSRAYEQYF
CDR3 DNA: TGTGCCAGCAGCTCGGACAGCCGGGCCTACGAGCAGTACTTC

V gene: TRBV5-4
clone size: -
J gene: TRBJ1-1
D gene: -
CDR3 protein: CASSLDYTEAFF
CDR3 DNA: TGTGCCAGCAGCCTTGACTACACTGAAGCTTTCTTT

V gene: TRBV5-8
clone size: -
J gene: TRBJ2-2
D gene: -
CDR3 protein: CASSLTANTGELFF
CDR3 DNA: TGTGCCAGCAGCTTAACAGCGAACACCGGGGAGCTGTTTTTT

V gene: TRBV4-1
clone size: -
J gene: TRBJ1-2
D gene: TRBD1
CDR3 protein: CASSPTDRGLDYGYTF
CDR3 DNA: TGCGCCAGCAGCCCGACTGACAGGGGGCTGGACTATGGCTACACCTTC

V gene: TRBV10-2
clone size: -
J gene: TRBJ2-1
D gene: -
CDR3 protein: CASRNDRREQFF
CDR3 DNA: TGCGCCAGCAGAAATGACAGGAGAGAGCAGTTCTTC

V gene: TRBV7-9
clone size: -
J gene: TRBJ1-2
D gene: TRBD1
CDR3 protein: CASSRTGDDGYTF
CDR3 DNA: TGTGCCAGCAGCCGTACAGGGGACGATGGCTACACCTTC

V gene: TRBV9
clone size: few
J gene: TRBJ2-7
D gene: -
CDR3 protein: CASSVRGPSMNEQYF
CDR3 DNA: TGTGCCAGCAGCGTTAGAGGGCCCTCGATGAACGAGCAGTACTTC

V gene: TRBV7-2
clone size: -
J gene: TRBJ2-3
D gene: -
CDR3 protein: CASSPYTDTQYF
CDR3 DNA: TGTGCCAGCAGCCCCTACACAGATACGCAGTATTTT

V gene: TRBV19
clone size: -
J gene: TRBJ2-5
D gene: -
CDR3 protein: CASSIWGHQETQYF
CDR3 DNA: TGTGCCAGTAGTATCTGGGGCCACCAAGAGACCCAGTACTTC